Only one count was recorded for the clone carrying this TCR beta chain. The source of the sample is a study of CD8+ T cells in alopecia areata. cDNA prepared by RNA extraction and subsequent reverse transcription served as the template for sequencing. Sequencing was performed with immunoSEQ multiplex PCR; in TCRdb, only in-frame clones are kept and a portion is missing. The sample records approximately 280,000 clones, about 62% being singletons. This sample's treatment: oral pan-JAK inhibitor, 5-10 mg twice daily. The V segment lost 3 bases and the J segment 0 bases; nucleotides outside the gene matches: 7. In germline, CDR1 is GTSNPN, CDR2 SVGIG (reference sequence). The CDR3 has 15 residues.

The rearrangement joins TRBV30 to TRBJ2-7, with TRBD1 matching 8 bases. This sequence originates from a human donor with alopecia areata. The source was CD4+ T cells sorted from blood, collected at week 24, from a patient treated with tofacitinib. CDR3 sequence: CAWRDYRGSSYEQYF. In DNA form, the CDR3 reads TGTGCCTGGAGGGACTACAGGGGGAGCTCCTACGAGCAGTACTTC.